This is a list of T cell receptor beta chains from one sample in a study of cytomegalovirus exposure and HLA in healthy donors. Sequencing used immunoSEQ multiplex PCR; TCRdb keeps in-frame clones, though not all of them. The data contain approximately 89,000 clones, more than 70% of them seen just once; the ten biggest clones take up roughly 3.5%. Sequenced sample: PBMCs. The receptors come from a man aged 30-40 years in good health and CMV-seronegative. CDR3s include the opening cysteine and the closing phenylalanine or tryptophan. D genes are given only for firm matches. Some rows mark clone size as missing; the rest say once, few, many or name a class of expanded clone.

j_gene	abundance	v_gene	d_gene	CDR3nt	CDR3aa
TRBJ1-1	-	TRBV2	TRBD1	TGTGCCAGCAGTGTAGGGGGCCGCACTGAAGCTTTCTTT	CASSVGGRTEAFF
TRBJ1-4	-	TRBV5-1	-	TGCGCCAGCAGTTGGGTCTCGGGTGAAAAACTGTTTTTT	CASSWVSGEKLFF
TRBJ2-5	-	TRBV9	TRBD1	TGTGCCAGCAGCATCCAGACAGGGAATCAAGAGACCCAGTACTTC	CASSIQTGNQETQYF
TRBJ1-2	once	TRBV6-6	-	TGTGCCAGCAGTTACCAGGATGGCTACACCTTC	CASSYQDGYTF
TRBJ2-1	-	TRBV11-3	-	TGTGCCAGCAGCTTAACAGGCCTCTACAATGAGCAGTTCTTC	CASSLTGLYNEQFF
TRBJ2-5	-	TRBV7-9	TRBD1	TGTTCCAGCAGCGCCCGGACAGGGGGGGAGACCCAGTACTTC	CSSSARTGGETQYF
TRBJ1-2	-	TRBV19	TRBD1	TGTGCCAGTAGTACGACAGGGTATGGCTACACCTTC	CASSTTGYGYTF
TRBJ1-5	-	TRBV7-2	TRBD1	TGTGCCAGCAGCCCCAGGGGGCAGGGCAATCAGCCCCAGCATTTT	CASSPRGQGNQPQHF
TRBJ1-5	-	TRBV30	-	TGTGCCTGGAGCAACAGGGACAATCAGCCCCAGCATTTT	CAWSNRDNQPQHF
TRBJ1-1	-	TRBV10-1	TRBD1	TGCGCCAGCAGTGATGGACAGGGGGCCATGAACACTGAAGCTTTCTTT	CASSDGQGAMNTEAFF
TRBJ2-5	once	TRBV27	TRBD1	TGTGCCAGCAGTCCCGGGACAGACCAAGAGACCCAGTACTTC	CASSPGTDQETQYF
TRBJ2-1	-	TRBV7-9	-	TGTGCCAGCAGCTTAGGTCTACGCTACAATGAGCAGTTCTTC	CASSLGLRYNEQFF
TRBJ2-7	-	TRBV5-1	-	TGCGCCAGCAGCTCATACCAGGACCGGGGTGCTCTCGAGCAGTACTTC	CASSSYQDRGALEQYF
TRBJ2-3	-	TRBV14	TRBD2	TGTGCCAGCAGCCATCAACAGGGAGCGGGGGTCACAGATACGCAGTATTTT	CASSHQQGAGVTDTQYF
TRBJ2-7	-	TRBV7-9	-	TGTGCCAGCAGCCCGGGAACCGCACACTCCTACGAGCAGTACTTC	CASSPGTAHSYEQYF
TRBJ1-1	few	TRBV4-3	TRBD1	TGCGCCAGCACCCCAACAGGTAACAGGGGGGCTGAAGCTTTCTTT	CASTPTGNRGAEAFF
TRBJ2-7	-	TRBV4-2	-	TGTGCCAGCAGCCAAGTAATACCGTTGACAGAAGTGACCTACGAGCAGTACTTC	CASSQVIPLTEVTYEQYF
TRBJ1-6	-	TRBV5-4	-	TGTGCCAGCAGCTCCGGGACACCTAATTCACCCCTCCACTTT	CASSSGTPNSPLHF
TRBJ2-1	-	TRBV18	TRBD1	TGTGCCAGCTCGGCGGACAGGGGAGATCTGTATGAGCAGTTCTTC	CASSADRGDLYEQFF
TRBJ1-1	-	TRBV18	-	TGTGCCAGCTCACCGGGTACCCCGGGCACTGAAGCTTTCTTT	CASSPGTPGTEAFF
TRBJ1-3	few	TRBV6-1	TRBD1	TGTGCCAGCAGTGCCGGACAGGACTCTGGAAACACCATATATTTT	CASSAGQDSGNTIYF
TRBJ2-7	once	TRBV28	TRBD2	TGTGCCAGCCTCCGGGGGGGCTACGAGCAGTACTTC	CASLRGGYEQYF
TRBJ2-1	-	TRBV10-3	TRBD2	TGTGCCATCACGGTAGCGGGACGCAATGAGCAGTTCTTC	CAITVAGRNEQFF
TRBJ2-1	-	TRBV10-2	TRBD2	TGCGCCAGCAGTGAGTCGAATCTAGCGGGGGAGCAGTTCTTC	CASSESNLAGEQFF
TRBJ1-1	-	TRBV27	-	TGTGCCAGCAGTCACACCCCGACAGGGAACACTGAAGCTTTCTTT	CASSHTPTGNTEAFF
TRBJ2-7	-	TRBV10-3	TRBD2	TGTGCCATCAGTGACAGGGGGGCACTAGCGGGAGGGTCCGAGCAGTACTTC	CAISDRGALAGGSEQYF
TRBJ2-1	-	TRBV12-2	-	TGTGCAAGTCGCTTAGCTGACAGGGGGCACAATGAGCAGTTCTTC	CASRLADRGHNEQFF
TRBJ2-7	-	TRBV7-2	TRBD2	TGTGCCAGCAGCTTAGGCGGACTAGGTGAAGCTTACGAGCAGTACTTC	CASSLGGLGEAYEQYF
TRBJ1-3	-	TRBV5-1	-	TGCGCCAGCAGCTTGGGGGGGCCCTACGTAGCTGGAAACACCATATATTTT	CASSLGGPYVAGNTIYF
TRBJ2-5	few	TRBV4-2	TRBD1	TGTGCCAGCAGCCGGGGGGGACAGGGGTTGGGAGAGACCCAGTACTTC	CASSRGGQGLGETQYF
TRBJ2-5	-	TRBV19	TRBD2	TGTGCCAGTAGTGTGGGGGGGAAACGAGAGACCCAGTACTTC	CASSVGGKRETQYF
TRBJ2-5	-	TRBV30	-	TGTGCCTGGAGGGAGTACCAAGAGACCCAGTACTTC	CAWREYQETQYF
TRBJ2-3	few	TRBV6-1	-	TGTGCCAGCAGTGAAGGGGACTTGGGTACGCAGTATTTT	CASSEGDLGTQYF
TRBJ2-5	-	TRBV28	TRBD2	TGTGCCAGCACGACTGGGGCTAGCGGACAAGAGACCCAGTACTTC	CASTTGASGQETQYF
TRBJ1-4	few	TRBV5-1	-	TGCGCCAGCAGCCGCGAGGACAGTTCTAATGAAAAACTGTTTTTT	CASSREDSSNEKLFF
TRBJ2-7	-	TRBV10-2	-	TGCGCCAGCAGGGGTGGGGAGTACGAGCAGTACTTC	CASRGGEYEQYF
TRBJ1-1	-	TRBV5-1	-	TGCGCCAGCAGCTTGGACGCCACGGGGTGGGGTGAAGCTTTCTTT	CASSLDATGWGEAFF
TRBJ1-1	-	TRBV5-6	-	TGTGCCAGCAGCTTGGCGGGGACTGTCCAGGGTGAAGCTTTCTTT	CASSLAGTVQGEAFF
TRBJ2-7	-	TRBV19	-	TGTGCCAGTAGCGGGGACAATTCCTACGAGCAGTACTTC	CASSGDNSYEQYF
TRBJ2-7	-	TRBV6-1	-	TGTGCCAGCAGTGAAGCTGGGCCGATTGCCTACGAGCAGTACTTC	CASSEAGPIAYEQYF